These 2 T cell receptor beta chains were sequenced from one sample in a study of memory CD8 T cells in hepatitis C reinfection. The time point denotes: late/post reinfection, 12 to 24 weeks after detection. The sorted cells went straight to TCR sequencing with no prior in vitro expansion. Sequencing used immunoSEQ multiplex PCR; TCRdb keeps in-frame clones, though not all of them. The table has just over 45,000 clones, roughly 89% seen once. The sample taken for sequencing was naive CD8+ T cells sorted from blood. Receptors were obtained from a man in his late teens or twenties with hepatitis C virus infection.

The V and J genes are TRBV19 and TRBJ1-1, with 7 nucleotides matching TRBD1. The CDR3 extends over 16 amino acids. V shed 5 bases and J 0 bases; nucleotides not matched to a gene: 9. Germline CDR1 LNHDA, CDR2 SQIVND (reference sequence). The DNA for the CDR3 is TGTGCCAGTAGTTCCTGGACAGGAGTGATGAACACTGAAGCTTTCTTT. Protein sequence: CASSSWTGVMNTEAFF.

The DNA for the CDR3 is TGTGCCAGCAGTCCTTTGGACAGGGGGACGTACGAGCAGTACTTC. As protein: CASSPLDRGTYEQYF. The gene calls are TRBV27 and TRBJ2-7; 10 bases map to TRBD1. Trimming removed 5 bases from V and 4 bases from J; junction bases left unmatched: 8. This CDR3 spans 15 amino acids. Germline V gene lookup returns CDR1 MNHEY and CDR2 SMNVEV (reference sequence).